This is a list of T cell receptor beta chains from one sample in a study of vaccination and CD4 T cells after COVID-19. TCRdb analysed the PCR reads with MiXCR anew, one entry per CDR3 protein. The sample carries about 15,000 distinct CDR3 sequences, less than 55% recorded once. These receptors' targets are unknown. Sequencing used CD4+ T cells from blood, cultured in vitro. The source of these receptors is a human donor who had recovered from COVID-19. Each CDR3 is given with its conserved first and last residue. The D gene is left open where the match is weak.

D	V	J	CDR3
-	TRBV7-3	TRBJ1-2	CASSLDPVTARGPGGYTF
TRBD1	TRBV11-2	TRBJ1-6	CASSFTGQGGSPLHF
TRBD1	TRBV2	TRBJ2-7	CASRGQGAIYEQYF
-	TRBV6-1	TRBJ2-2	CASSEVGVPGELFF
TRBD2	TRBV29-1	TRBJ2-1	CSVFGLAGVNYNEQFF
-	TRBV11-3	TRBJ1-2	CASSLHLGDYGYTF
TRBD1	TRBV7-9	TRBJ2-7	CASSLRTGLSYEQYF
TRBD1	TRBV2	TRBJ1-5	CASSGRGGRGKGQPQHF
-	TRBV12-5	TRBJ1-1	CASGLNLQGSEAFF
-	TRBV7-2	TRBJ2-7	CASTAGTYEQYF
-	TRBV19	TRBJ1-2	CASSIRGNYGYTF
-	TRBV7-2	TRBJ1-2	CASSPRQNYGYTF
TRBD1	TRBV25-1	TRBJ1-1	CASSEPGQGRTEAFF
-	TRBV11-2	TRBJ2-1	CASSLNPTYNEQFF
TRBD1	TRBV11-2	TRBJ2-7	CASSLAQGALSEQYF
-	TRBV28	TRBJ1-1	CATDTYMNTEAFF
TRBD1	TRBV7-8	TRBJ1-4	CASSPRQGTNEKLFF
TRBD2	TRBV10-3	TRBJ2-5	CAISENSGGQQETQYF
TRBD1	TRBV15	TRBJ1-2	CATSLEGGQGAINYGYTF
-	TRBV6-1	TRBJ1-1	CASSTGSTNTEAFF
-	TRBV2	TRBJ1-2	CASSDLPYYGYTF
-	TRBV7-9	TRBJ2-1	CASRRTPGRVSGSSYNEQFF
-	TRBV6-2/TRBV6-3	TRBJ2-7	CASSPGPGASYEQYF
TRBD2	TRBV20-1	TRBJ2-7	CSASISGRAYEQYF
-	TRBV24-1	TRBJ2-1	CATSLPGDRNEQFF
-	TRBV5-5	TRBJ2-2	CASSMASENTGELFF
TRBD1	TRBV4-2	TRBJ2-7	CASSPRDRGDYEQYF
-	TRBV30	TRBJ1-1	CAWSNMNTEAFF
-	TRBV12-3/TRBV12-4	TRBJ1-2	CASRTGPTGGYTF
TRBD2	TRBV18	TRBJ2-1	CASSPSPSGGLGDEQFF
-	TRBV19	TRBJ2-1	CASSIAHASSYNEQFF
-	TRBV19	TRBJ1-6	CASSQDRAPLHF
TRBD1	TRBV6-5	TRBJ1-4	CASSYGQGRTNEKLFF
-	TRBV7-9	TRBJ2-7	CASSSRDSAYEQYF
TRBD1	TRBV7-9	TRBJ1-2	CASSQGQGSHGYTF
-	TRBV19	TRBJ1-2	CASSTNLGGTGYTF
-	TRBV19	TRBJ1-1	CASSFLGAVNTEAFF
-	TRBV19	TRBJ1-2	CASGQSYHGYTF
-	TRBV7-8	TRBJ2-1	CASSPAGGPYNEQFF
-	TRBV5-1	TRBJ2-3	CASSLTGPRLNTQYF
-	TRBV5-4	TRBJ2-3	CASSSRTGTDTQYF
-	TRBV18	TRBJ2-3	CASSPGGTDTQYF
-	TRBV4-1	TRBJ2-7	CASSQAVEDYEQYF
TRBD1	TRBV25-1	TRBJ1-1	CASSGPGTGRTEAFF
TRBD1	TRBV19	TRBJ2-1	CASRVGTGGGEQFF
-	TRBV25-1	TRBJ1-1	CASSAPRGTATEAFF
-	TRBV18	TRBJ2-1	CASSPSGTEEFF
-	TRBV6-5	TRBJ2-7	CASSLRTDYEQYF
-	TRBV11-2	TRBJ1-2	CASSTYRSPDRTRYGYTF
TRBD2	TRBV20-1	TRBJ2-3	CSADLAGVKDTQYF
TRBD1	TRBV12-3/TRBV12-4	TRBJ1-6	CASSSRGRINSPLHF
TRBD2	TRBV5-1	TRBJ2-7	CASSLGGSGRSVNEQYF
TRBD2	TRBV30	TRBJ2-3	CAWSVIGRGTQYF
-	TRBV6-1	TRBJ2-5	CASTRGRGGLIETQYF